This T cell receptor (beta chain) was documented in a study of T cells in Graves' hyperthyroidism and ophthalmopathy. General study points: The model predicted ophthalmopathy a median approximately seven months before onset.

In its sample, this clonotype was seen many times. Antigen specificity is unknown. The TCR beta CDR3 regions underwent amplification using RNA transcripts as the source. HTBI primers were employed in a first-round RT-PCR of the TCR CDR3. TCRdb called the multiplex PCR reads again in MiXCR, with one record for every CDR3 protein. This sample yields over 300,000 distinct CDR3 sequences, of which about 14% are seen a single time; 11% belongs to the top ten. V shed 0 bases and J 6 bases; nucleotides not matched to a gene: 15. This CDR3 contains 17 residues. CDR1 is DFQATT, CDR2 SNEGSKA, per germline (reference sequence).

This receptor was identified in a woman aged 60-70 years with Graves' hyperthyroidism. The sequencing input was blood. The V and J genes are TRBV20-1 and TRBJ2-7; TRBD2 matches 9 bases. CDR3 sequence reads: CSARDSVAGGPRSEQYF. CDR3 DNA sequence: TGCAGTGCTAGAGATTCCGTTGCGGGAGGGCCGAGGAGCGAGCAGTACTTC.